This T cell receptor (beta chain) was profiled in a study of T cells in Graves' hyperthyroidism and ophthalmopathy. Regions amplified from RNA transcripts were the TCR beta CDR3 regions. The primer set for the first-round RT-PCR of the TCR CDR3 was HTBI. MiXCR was run by TCRdb on the multiplex PCR reads, yielding one entry per CDR3 protein. The sample carries hundreds of thousands of distinct CDR3 sequences, about 20% recorded once. The TCR comes from a man aged 30 to 45 with Graves' ophthalmopathy. Sequencing input: blood.

CDR3 loop: CASSPRRGTGNTIYF. CDR3 in DNA: TGTGCCAGCAGCCCGAGGCGGGGCACTGGAAACACCATATATTTT. The chain uses TRBV11-2 and TRBJ1-3; tentative D call: TRBD1 (5 bases). The ends were cut back, 5 bases at V and 2 bases at J, with 13 bases in the middle. This CDR3 comprises 15 residues. Germline values: CDR1 SGHAT, CDR2 FQNNGV.